A selection of T cell receptor beta chains follows, all from one sample in a study of T cell repertoires in cytomegalovirus infection. These receptors have no known antigen. One entry per CDR3 protein results from TCRdb running MiXCR on the reads. The sample holds 900,000 to 950,000 distinct CDR3 sequences, roughly 31% seen once. The sequencing used cultured CD8+ T cells from PBMCs, collected from culture after CMV antigen stimulation. All receptors derive from a human donor in good health (CMV status not recorded). Some clones in this sample may be carry-over from other donors' samples. CDR3s include the opening cysteine and the closing phenylalanine or tryptophan. D genes are given only for firm matches. Not all rows give a size; the values are once, few, many and, for expanded clones, a class.

>NA|TRBD1|TRBV9
CASSAGTVNSNQPQHF
>few|TRBD1|TRBV4-1
CASSPGQGVYDEQFF
>NA|TRBD1|TRBV27
CASRPDRGVTEAFF
>few|NA|TRBV7-7
CASSLAQDTEAFF
>many|NA|TRBV7-2
CASSLTRQDPANYGYTF
>NA|NA|TRBV12-3/TRBV12-4
CASTQPGGSGKAFF
>NA|NA|TRBV20-1
CSAHPGVYMNTEAFF
>NA|TRBD1|TRBV27
CASSYPWDRGSSGANVLTF
>NA|TRBD2|TRBV12-3/TRBV12-4
CASSLGSGGHEQYF
>few|NA|TRBV6-5
CASSPEASYATNEKLFF
>NA|NA|TRBV7-9
CASSSRQEISYEQYF
>few|NA|TRBV5-4
CASSLNGLEAFF
>NA|NA|TRBV7-9
CASSPEQSGNEQFF
>few|TRBD1|TRBV12-3/TRBV12-4
CASRGRTGETEAFF
>few|NA|TRBV7-6
CASSLGPFYGYTF
>few|NA|TRBV10-3
CAISENLVPAYNEQFF
>NA|TRBD2|TRBV7-6
CASSPGGGAQDTQYF
>NA|NA|TRBV7-9
CASSLYGSGWQETQYF
>NA|NA|TRBV6-1
CASSEAFENTGELFF
>few|NA|TRBV2
CASDESGKTQYF
>few|TRBD1|TRBV6-5
CASSLGQGNGGYTF
>NA|NA|TRBV20-1
CSAIQRSSYEQYF
>few|TRBD2|TRBV13
CASSAGARGINTGELFF
>NA|TRBD1|TRBV9
CASSGGGGDTFYGYTF
>NA|TRBD1|TRBV6-5
CASSYSSLFGTVVWYGYTF
>few|TRBD1|TRBV11-2
CASSRNRGIYNEQFF
>NA|NA|TRBV19
CASSIDRRRGLGEAFF
>NA|NA|TRBV4-1
CASSQYRDSSPLHF
>NA|TRBD1|TRBV5-6
CASRFGTGGNGYTF
>NA|NA|TRBV4-1
CASSLTGSLYNEQFF
>NA|NA|TRBV27
CASSSAGAEGDTQYF
>many|NA|TRBV6-5
CASSYSTNYGYTF
>few|NA|TRBV6-6
CASSYDRSDTQYF
>NA|NA|TRBV6-5
CASNPKFGLPNEKLFF
>few|TRBD1|TRBV7-9
CASSNRDSQETQYF
>NA|NA|TRBV6-1
CASIVFLGNTGELFF
>NA|TRBD2|TRBV27
CASSLWGGGVNTGELFF
>NA|NA|TRBV20-1
CSARDRDRPNQPQHF
>NA|NA|TRBV5-4
CAVRTDVPDTQYF
>many|NA|TRBV7-9
CASSLRGAIGDTQYF
>NA|NA|TRBV27
CASSSGTIPRGYTF
>NA|TRBD1|TRBV4-1
CASSQETGVGTGELFF
>NA|NA|TRBV6-1
CASSEVWGNTEAFF
>few|NA|TRBV19
CATNSGANVLTF
>NA|TRBD1|TRBV12-3/TRBV12-4
CASSPSRDRGNSPLHF
>NA|NA|TRBV29-1
CSVEDVEQYF
>NA|TRBD2|TRBV6-4
CASSLAGEPYNEQFF
>NA|TRBD1|TRBV4-1
CASSTRTGTGELFF
>NA|TRBD1|TRBV4-3
CASSQQTGSRDEQFF
>NA|NA|TRBV6-2/TRBV6-3
CASTHTRSNQPQHF
>NA|NA|TRBV27
CASRAGVGYSPLHF
>once|TRBD1|TRBV4-1
CASSQLQGALDGYTF
>NA|NA|TRBV2
CASSDPAGTPDTGELFF
>NA|TRBD1|TRBV27
CASSPPPGQADTQYF